This T cell receptor (beta chain) emerged from a study of lymphopenia after photon versus proton radiotherapy. General observations from the study: Post-nadir diversity loss with photons came from oligoclonal expansion, particularly CD8+ Temra cells. Photon-treated patients lost naive T cells and TCR diversity; proton-treated stayed stable. A bigger post-nadir fall in TCR diversity correlated inversely with survival time in deceased patients. Survival link was tested only in deceased patients; proton benefit remains a possibility.

There are 18 residues in the CDR3. V was clipped by 2 bases and J by 5 bases; unmatched bases: 17. In germline, CDR1 is SGHRS, CDR2 YFSETQ. Data came from immunoSEQ multiplex PCR; TCRdb stores just in-frame clones and leaves some out. Of 65,000 to 75,000 clones in the sample, more than 75% were seen once. In the case of this clone: Its target is not known.

The sample consisted of peripheral blood, taken from a patient treated with proton-based radiotherapy. This clonotype was obtained from a man aged 80 or over with esophageal cancer. The chain carries TRBV5-1 and TRBJ1-1; the match to TRBD1 covers 8 bases. CDR3 protein: CASSFRSDRGGAGTEAFF. The CDR3 DNA reads as TGCGCCAGCAGCTTTCGATCCGACAGGGGAGGTGCGGGGACTGAAGCTTTCTTT.